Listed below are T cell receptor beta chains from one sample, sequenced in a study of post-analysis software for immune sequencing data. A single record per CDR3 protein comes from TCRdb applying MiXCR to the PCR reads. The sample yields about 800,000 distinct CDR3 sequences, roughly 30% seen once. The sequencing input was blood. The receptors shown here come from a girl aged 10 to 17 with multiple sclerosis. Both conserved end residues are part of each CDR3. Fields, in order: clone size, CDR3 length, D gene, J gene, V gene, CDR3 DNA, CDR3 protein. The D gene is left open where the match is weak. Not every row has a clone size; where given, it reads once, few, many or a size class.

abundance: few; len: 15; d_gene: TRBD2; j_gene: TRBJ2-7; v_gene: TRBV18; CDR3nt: TGTGCCAGCTCATCGGGACTAGCGGGAGCTACCGAGCAGTACTTC; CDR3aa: CASSSGLAGATEQYF
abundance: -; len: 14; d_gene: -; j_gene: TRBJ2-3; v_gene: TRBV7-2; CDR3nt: TGTGCCAGCAGCCTGACAAGCGTCACAGATACGCAGTATTTT; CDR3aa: CASSLTSVTDTQYF
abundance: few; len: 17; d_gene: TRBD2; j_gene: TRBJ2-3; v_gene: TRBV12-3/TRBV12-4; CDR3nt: TGTGCCAGCGAAAGACGGACTAGCGGCCCAGGGGCGGATACGCAGTATTTT; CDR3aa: CASERRTSGPGADTQYF
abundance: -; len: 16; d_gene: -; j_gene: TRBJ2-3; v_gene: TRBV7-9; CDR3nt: TGTGCCAGCAGTCAGGACGGCGACACCATACCTTATACGCAGTATTTT; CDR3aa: CASSQDGDTIPYTQYF
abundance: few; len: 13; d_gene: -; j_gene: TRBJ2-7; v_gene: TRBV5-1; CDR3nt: TGCGCCAGCAGCGCCCCAGGGGTTGAAGAGCAGTACTTC; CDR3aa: CASSAPGVEEQYF
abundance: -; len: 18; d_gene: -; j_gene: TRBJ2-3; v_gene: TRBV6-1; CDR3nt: TGTGCCAGCAGTAAAGGTTCGCAGGGTATTGGAAGCACAGATACGCAGTATTTT; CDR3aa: CASSKGSQGIGSTDTQYF
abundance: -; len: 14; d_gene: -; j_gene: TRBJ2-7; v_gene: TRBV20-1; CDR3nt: TGCAGTGCTACCAGAGCGGAGAAGTCCTACGAGCAGTACTTC; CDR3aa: CSATRAEKSYEQYF
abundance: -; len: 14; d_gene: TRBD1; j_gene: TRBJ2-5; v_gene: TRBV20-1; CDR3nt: TGCAGTGCTAGAATACAGGGGGCATCGGAGACCCAGTACTTC; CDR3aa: CSARIQGASETQYF
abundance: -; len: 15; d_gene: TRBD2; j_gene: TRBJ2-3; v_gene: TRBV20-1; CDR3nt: TGCAGTGTTATAACCGGGACTAGCGCCACAGATACGCAGTATTTT; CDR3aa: CSVITGTSATDTQYF
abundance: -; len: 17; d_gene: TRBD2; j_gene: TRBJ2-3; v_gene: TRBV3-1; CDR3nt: TGTGCCAGCAGCCAAGGTCTAGCGGGCTATAGCACAGATACGCAGTATTTT; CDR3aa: CASSQGLAGYSTDTQYF
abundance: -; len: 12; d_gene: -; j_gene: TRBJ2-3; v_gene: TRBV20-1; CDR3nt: TGCAGTGCCGGCGGGACTGGTTATAGGGGGTATTTT; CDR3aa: CSAGGTGYRGYF
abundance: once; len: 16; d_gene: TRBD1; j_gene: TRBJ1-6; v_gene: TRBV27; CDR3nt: TGTGCCAGCAATAGGAAGAGGACAGGGGAAAATTCACCCCTCCACTTT; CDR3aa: CASNRKRTGENSPLHF